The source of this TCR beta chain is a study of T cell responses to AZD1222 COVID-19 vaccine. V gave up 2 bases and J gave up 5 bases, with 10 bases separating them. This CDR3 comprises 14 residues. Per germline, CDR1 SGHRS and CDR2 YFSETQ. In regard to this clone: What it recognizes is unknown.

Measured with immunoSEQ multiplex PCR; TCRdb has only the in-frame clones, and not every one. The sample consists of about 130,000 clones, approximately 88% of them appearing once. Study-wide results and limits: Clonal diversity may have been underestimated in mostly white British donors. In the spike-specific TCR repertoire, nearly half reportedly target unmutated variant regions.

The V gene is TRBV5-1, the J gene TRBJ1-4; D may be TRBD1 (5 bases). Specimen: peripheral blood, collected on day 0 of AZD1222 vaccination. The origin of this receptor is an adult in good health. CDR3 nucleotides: TGCGCCAGCAGCTTTGGGGCCATCAATGAAAAACTGTTTTTT. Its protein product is CASSFGAINEKLFF.